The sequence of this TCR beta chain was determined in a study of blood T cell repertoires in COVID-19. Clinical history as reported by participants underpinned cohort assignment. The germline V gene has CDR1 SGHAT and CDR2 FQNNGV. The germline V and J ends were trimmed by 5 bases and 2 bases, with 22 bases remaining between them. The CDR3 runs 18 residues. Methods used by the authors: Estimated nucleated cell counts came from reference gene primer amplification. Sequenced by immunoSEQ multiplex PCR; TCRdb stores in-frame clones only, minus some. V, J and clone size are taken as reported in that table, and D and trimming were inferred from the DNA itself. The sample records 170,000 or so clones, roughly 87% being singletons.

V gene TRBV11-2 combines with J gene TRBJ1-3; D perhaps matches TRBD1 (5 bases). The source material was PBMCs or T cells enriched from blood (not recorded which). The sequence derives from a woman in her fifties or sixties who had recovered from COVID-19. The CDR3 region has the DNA TGTGCCAGCAGCGCCCTACTTGGGCAGGGTGGGCCTGGAAACACCATATATTTT. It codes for CASSALLGQGGPGNTIYF.